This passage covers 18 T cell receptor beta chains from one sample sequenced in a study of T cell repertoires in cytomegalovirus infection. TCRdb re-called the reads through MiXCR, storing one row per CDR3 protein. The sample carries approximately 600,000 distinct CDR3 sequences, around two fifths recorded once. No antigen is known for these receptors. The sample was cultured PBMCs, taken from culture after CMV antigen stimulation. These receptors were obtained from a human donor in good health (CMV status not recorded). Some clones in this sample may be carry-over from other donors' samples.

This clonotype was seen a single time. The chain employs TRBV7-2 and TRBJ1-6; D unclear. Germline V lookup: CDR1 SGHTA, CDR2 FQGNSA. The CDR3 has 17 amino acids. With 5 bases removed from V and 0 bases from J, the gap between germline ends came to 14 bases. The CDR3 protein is CASSRAGGSSYNSPLHF. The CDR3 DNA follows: TGTGCCAGCAGCCGCGCGGGAGGGAGCTCCTATAATTCACCCCTCCACTTT.

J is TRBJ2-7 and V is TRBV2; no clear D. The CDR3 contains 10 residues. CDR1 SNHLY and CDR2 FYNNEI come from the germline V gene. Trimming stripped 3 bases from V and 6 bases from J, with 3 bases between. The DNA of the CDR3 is TGTGCCAGCAGTGATACCGAGCAGTACTTC. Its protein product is CASSDTEQYF.

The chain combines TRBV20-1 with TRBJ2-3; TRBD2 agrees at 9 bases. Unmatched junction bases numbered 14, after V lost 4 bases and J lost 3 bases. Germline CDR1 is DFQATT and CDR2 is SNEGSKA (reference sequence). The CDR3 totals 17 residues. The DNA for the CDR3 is TGCAGTGCTACTGTGTTCGCGGGAGGGCCTGGGACAGATACGCAGTATTTT. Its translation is CSATVFAGGPGTDTQYF.

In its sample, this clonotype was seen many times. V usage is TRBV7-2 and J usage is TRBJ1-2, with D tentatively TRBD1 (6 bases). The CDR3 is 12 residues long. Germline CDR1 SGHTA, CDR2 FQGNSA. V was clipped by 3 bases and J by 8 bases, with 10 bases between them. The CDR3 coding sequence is TGTGCCAGCAGCTTTTCAGGGGAAGGCTACACCTTC. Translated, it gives CASSFSGEGYTF.

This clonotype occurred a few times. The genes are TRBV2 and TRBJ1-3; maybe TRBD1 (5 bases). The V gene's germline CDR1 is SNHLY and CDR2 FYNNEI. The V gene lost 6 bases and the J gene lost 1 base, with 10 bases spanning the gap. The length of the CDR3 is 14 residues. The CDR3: CASRPGTSGNTIYF. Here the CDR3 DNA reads TGTGCCAGCAGACCCGGGACGTCTGGAAACACCATATATTTT.

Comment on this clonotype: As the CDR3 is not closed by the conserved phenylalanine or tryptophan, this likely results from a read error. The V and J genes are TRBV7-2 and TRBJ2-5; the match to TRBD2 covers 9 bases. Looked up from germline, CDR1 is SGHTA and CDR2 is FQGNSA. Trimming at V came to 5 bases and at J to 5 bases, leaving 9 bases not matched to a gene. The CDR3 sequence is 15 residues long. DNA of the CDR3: TGTGCCAGCAGCGCACGACTAGCGGCGAGCGAGACCCAGTACCTC. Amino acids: CASSARLAASETQYL.

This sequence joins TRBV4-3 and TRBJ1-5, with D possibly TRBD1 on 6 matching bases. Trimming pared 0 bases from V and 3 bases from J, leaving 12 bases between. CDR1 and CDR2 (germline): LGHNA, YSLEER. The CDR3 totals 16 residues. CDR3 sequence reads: CASSQDWGHYNQPQHF. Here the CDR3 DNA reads TGCGCCAGCAGCCAAGACTGGGGGCATTACAATCAGCCCCAGCATTTT.

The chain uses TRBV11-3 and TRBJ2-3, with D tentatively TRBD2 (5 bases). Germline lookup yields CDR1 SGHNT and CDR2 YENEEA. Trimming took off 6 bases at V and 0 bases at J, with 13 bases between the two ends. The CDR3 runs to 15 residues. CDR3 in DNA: TGTGCCAGCAGTGACTCGGGGATGAGCACAGATACGCAGTATTTT. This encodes CASSDSGMSTDTQYF.

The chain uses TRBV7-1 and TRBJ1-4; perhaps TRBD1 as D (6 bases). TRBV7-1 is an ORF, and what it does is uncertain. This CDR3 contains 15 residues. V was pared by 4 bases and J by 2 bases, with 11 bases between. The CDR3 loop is CASSYRGATNEKLFF. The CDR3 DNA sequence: TGTGCCAGCAGCTATCGGGGGGCGACTAATGAAAAACTGTTTTTT.

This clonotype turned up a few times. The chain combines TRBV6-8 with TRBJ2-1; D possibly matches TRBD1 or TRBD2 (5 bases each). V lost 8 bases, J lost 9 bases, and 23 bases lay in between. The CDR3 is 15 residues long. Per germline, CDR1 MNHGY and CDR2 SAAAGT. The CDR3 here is CASAYMGVLPGEQFF. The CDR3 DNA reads TGTGCCAGCGCCTACATGGGGGTCCTCCCTGGTGAGCAGTTCTTC.

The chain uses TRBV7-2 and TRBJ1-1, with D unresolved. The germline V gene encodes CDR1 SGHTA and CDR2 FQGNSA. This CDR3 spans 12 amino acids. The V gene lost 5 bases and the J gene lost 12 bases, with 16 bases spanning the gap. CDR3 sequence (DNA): TGTGCCAGCAGCCTCATCGTCGGGAGGCCTTTCTTT. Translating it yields CASSLIVGRPFF.

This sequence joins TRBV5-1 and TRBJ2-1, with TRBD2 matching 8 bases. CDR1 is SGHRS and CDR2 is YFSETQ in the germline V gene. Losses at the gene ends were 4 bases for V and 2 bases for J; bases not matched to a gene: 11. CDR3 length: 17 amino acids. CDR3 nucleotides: TGCGCCAGCAGCCGACGTTTAGCGGGACCGACCTACAATGAGCAGTTCTTC. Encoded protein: CASSRRLAGPTYNEQFF.

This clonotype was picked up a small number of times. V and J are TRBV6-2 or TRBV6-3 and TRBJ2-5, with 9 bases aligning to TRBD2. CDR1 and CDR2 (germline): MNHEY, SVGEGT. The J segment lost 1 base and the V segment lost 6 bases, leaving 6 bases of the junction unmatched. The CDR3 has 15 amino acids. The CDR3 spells CASSYRLAAQETQYF. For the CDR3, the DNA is TGTGCCAGCAGCTACAGACTAGCGGCCCAAGAGACCCAGTACTTC.

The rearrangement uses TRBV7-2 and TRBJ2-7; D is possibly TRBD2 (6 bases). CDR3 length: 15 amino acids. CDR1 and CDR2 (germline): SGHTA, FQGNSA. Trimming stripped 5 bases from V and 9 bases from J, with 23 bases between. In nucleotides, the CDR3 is TGTGCCAGCAGCCCATCCCGGGACTCCAGAAGCGGGCAGTACTTC. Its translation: CASSPSRDSRSGQYF.

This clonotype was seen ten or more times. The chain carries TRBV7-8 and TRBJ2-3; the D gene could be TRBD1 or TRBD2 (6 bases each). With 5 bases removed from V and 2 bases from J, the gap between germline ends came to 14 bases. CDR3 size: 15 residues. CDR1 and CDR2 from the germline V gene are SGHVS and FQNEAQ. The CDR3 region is CASSKNGGNTDTQYF. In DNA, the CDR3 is TGTGCCAGCAGCAAAAACGGGGGCAACACAGATACGCAGTATTTT.

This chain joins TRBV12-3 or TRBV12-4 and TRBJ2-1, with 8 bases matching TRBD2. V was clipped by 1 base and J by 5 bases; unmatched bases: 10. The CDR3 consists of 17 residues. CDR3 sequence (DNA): TGTGCCAGCAGTTTAGATCCCCGACTAGCGCCAAACAATGAGCAGTTCTTC. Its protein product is CASSLDPRLAPNNEQFF.

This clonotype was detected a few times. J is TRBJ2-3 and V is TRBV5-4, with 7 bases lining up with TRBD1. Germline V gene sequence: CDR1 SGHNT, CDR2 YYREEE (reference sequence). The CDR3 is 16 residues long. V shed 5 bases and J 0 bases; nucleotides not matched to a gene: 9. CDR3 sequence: CASSSGQARSTDTQYF. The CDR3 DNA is TGTGCCAGCAGTTCCGGACAGGCGCGCAGCACAGATACGCAGTATTTT.

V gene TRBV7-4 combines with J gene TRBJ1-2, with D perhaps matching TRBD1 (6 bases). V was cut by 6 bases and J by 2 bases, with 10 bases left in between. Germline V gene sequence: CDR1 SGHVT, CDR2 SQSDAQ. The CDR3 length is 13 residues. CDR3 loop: CASRDSRNYGYTF. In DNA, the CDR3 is TGTGCCAGCAGGGACAGTAGAAACTATGGCTACACCTTC.